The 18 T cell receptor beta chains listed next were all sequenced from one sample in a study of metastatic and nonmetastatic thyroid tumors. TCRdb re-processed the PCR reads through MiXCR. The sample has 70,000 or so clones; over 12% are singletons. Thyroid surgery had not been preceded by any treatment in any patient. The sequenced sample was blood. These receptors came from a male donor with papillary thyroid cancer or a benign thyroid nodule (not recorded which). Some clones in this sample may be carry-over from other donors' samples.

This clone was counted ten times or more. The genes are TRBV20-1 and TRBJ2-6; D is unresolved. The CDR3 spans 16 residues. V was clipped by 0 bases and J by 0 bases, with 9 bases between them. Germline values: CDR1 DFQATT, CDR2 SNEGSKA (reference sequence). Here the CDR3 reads CSARDVGPSGANVLTF. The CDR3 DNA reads TGCAGTGCTAGAGATGTCGGGCCCTCTGGGGCCAACGTCCTGACTTTC.

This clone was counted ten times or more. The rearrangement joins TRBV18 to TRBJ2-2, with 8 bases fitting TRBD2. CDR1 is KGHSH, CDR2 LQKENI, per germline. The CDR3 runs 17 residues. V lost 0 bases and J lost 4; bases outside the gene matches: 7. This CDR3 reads CASSPPASGSSTGELFF. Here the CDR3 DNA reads TGTGCCAGCTCACCACCCGCTAGCGGGTCATCCACCGGGGAGCTGTTTTTT.

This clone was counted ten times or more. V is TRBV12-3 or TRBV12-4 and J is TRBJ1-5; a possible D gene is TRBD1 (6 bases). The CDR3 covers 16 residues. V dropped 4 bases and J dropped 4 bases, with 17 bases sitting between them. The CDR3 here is CASSSGGQGLNQPQHF. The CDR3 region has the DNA TGTGCCAGCAGTTCTGGGGGGCAGGGGCTTAATCAGCCCCAGCATTTT.

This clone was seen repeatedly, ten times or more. Here the CDR3 DNA reads TGTGCCAGCAGTGAATCTAGCGGGGCCCCCTACGAGCAGTACTTC. Translation gives CASSESSGAPYEQYF. V gene TRBV6-1 combines with J gene TRBJ2-7; 9 bases line up with TRBD2. The CDR3 extends over 15 amino acids. J was trimmed by 2 bases and V by 2 bases; bases with no gene match: 4. Per the germline V gene, CDR1 is MNHNS and CDR2 is SASEGT.

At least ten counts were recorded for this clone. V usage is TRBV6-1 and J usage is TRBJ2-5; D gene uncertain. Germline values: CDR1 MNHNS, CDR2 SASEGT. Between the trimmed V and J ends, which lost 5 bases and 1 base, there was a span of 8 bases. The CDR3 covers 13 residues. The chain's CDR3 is CASSRSRQETQYF. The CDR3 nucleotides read TGTGCCAGCAGTAGGAGCCGCCAAGAGACCCAGTACTTC.

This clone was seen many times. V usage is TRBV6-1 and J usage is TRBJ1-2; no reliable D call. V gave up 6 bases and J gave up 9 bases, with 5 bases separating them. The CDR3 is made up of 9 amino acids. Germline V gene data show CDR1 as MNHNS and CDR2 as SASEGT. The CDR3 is CASSARYTF. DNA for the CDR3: TGTGCCAGCAGCGCCCGCTACACCTTC.

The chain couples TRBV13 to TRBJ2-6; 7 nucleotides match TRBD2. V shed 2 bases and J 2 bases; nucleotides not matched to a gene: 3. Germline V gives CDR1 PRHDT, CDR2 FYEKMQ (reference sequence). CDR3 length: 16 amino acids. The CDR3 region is CASSLNAGAGANVLTF. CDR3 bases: TGTGCCAGCAGCTTAAACGCGGGAGCTGGGGCCAACGTCCTGACTTTC.

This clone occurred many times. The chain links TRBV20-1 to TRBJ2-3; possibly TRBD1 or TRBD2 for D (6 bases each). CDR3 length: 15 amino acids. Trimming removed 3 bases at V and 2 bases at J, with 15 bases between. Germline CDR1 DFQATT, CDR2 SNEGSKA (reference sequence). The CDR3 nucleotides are TGCAGTGCTAGTCTTCCGGGGGCGGACACAGATACGCAGTATTTT. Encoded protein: CSASLPGADTDTQYF.

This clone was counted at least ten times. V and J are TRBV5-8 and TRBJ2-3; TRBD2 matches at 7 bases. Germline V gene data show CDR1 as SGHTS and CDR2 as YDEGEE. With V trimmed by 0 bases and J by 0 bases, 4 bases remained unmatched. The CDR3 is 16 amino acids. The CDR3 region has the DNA TGTGCCAGCAGCTTGGTTACTAGCGCTAGCACAGATACGCAGTATTTT. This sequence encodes CASSLVTSASTDTQYF.

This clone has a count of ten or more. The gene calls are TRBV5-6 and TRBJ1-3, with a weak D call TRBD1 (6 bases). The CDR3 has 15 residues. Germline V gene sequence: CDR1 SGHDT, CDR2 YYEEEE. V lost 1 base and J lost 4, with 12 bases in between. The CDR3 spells CASSLTRGSGNTIYF. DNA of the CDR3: TGTGCCAGCAGCTTGACCAGGGGATCAGGAAACACCATATATTTT. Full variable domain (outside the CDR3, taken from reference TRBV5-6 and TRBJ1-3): DAGVTQSPTHLIKTRGQQVTLRCSPKSGHDTVSWYQQALGQGPQFIFQYYEEEERQRGNFPDRFSGHQFPNYSSELNVNALLLGDSALYLCASSLTRGSGNTIYFGEGSWLTVV.

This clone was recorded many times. CDR3 amino acids: CASRVQRGSYEQYF. CDR3 coding DNA: TGTGCCAGCCGGGTCCAACGGGGCTCCTACGAGCAGTACTTC. J is TRBJ2-7 and V is TRBV6-1; a possible D gene is TRBD2 (5 bases). Trimming pared 8 bases from V and 0 bases from J, leaving 14 bases between. The CDR3 runs to 14 residues. Germline CDR1 and CDR2: MNHNS and SASEGT.

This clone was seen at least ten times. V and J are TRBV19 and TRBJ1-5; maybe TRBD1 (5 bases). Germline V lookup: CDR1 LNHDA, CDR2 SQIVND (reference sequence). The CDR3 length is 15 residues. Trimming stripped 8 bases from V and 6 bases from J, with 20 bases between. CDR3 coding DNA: TGTGCCAGTCTAGGGCGGGACGGCGGGCTTCAGCCCCAGCATTTT. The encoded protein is CASLGRDGGLQPQHF.

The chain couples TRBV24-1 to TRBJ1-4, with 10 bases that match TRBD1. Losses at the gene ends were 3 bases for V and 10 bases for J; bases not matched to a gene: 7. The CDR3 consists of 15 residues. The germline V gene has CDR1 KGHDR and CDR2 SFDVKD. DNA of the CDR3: TGTGCCACCAGTGATCCCGGGACAGGGGATCGAAAACTGTTTTTT. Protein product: CATSDPGTGDRKLFF.

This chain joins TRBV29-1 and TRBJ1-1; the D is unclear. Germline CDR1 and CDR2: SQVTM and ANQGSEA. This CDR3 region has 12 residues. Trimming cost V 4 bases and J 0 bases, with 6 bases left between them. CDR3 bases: TGCAGCGTTGTCCCCATGAACACTGAAGCTTTCTTT. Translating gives CSVVPMNTEAFF.

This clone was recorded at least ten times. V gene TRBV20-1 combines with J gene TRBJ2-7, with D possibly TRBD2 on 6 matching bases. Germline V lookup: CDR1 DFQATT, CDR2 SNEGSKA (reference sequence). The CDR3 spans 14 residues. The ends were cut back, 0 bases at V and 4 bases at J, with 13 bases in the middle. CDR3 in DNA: TGCAGTGCTAGAGATGAACTAGCAGTTTACGAGCAGTACTTC. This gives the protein CSARDELAVYEQYF.

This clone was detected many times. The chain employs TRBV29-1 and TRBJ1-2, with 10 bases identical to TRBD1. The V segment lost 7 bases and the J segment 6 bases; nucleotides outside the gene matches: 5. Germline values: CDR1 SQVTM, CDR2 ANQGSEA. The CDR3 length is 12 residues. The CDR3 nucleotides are TGCAGCGGTACCGGGACAGGGGATGGCTACACCTTC. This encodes CSGTGTGDGYTF. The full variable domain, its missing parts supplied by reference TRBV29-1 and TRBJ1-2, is SAVISQKPSRDICQRGTSLTIQCQVDSQVTMMFWYRQQPGQSLTLIATANQGSEATYESGFVIDKFPISRPNLTFSTLTVSNMSPEDSSIYLCSGTGTGDGYTFGSGTRLTVV.

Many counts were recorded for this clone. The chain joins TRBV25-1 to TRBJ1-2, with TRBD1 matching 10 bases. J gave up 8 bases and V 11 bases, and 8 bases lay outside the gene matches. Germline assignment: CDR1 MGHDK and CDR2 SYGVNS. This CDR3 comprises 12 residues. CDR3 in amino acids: CAQTGGLGGYTF. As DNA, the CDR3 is TGTGCCCAGACAGGGGGCTTGGGGGGCTACACCTTC.

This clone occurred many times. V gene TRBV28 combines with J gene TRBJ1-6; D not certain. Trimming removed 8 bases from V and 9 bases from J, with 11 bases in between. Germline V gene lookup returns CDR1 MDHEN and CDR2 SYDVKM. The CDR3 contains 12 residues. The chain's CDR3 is CASVAPLSPLHF. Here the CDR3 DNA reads TGTGCCAGCGTCGCCCCTCTTTCACCCCTCCACTTT.